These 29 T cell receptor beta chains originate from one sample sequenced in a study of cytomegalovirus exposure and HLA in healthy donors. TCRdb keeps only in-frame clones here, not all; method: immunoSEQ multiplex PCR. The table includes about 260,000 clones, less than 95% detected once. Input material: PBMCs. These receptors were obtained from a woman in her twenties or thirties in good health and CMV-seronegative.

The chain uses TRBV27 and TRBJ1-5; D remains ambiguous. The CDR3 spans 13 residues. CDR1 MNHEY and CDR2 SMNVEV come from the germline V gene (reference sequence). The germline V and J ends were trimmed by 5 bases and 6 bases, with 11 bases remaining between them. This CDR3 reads CASSNFGFQPQHF. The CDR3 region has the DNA TGTGCCAGCAGTAATTTCGGGTTTCAGCCCCAGCATTTT.

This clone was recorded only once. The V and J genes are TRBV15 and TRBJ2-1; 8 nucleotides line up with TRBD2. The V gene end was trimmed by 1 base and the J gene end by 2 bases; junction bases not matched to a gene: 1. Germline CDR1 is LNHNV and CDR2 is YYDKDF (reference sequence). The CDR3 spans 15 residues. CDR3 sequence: CATSRGSGTYNEQFF. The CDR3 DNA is TGTGCCACCAGCAGAGGTAGCGGGACCTACAATGAGCAGTTCTTC.

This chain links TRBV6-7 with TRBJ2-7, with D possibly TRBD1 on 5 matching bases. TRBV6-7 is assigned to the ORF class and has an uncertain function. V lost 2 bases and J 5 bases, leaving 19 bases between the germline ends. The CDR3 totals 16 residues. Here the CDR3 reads CASSYPLRGRRDEQYF. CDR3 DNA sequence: TGTGCCAGCAGTTACCCCCTTAGGGGTCGACGGGACGAGCAGTACTTC.

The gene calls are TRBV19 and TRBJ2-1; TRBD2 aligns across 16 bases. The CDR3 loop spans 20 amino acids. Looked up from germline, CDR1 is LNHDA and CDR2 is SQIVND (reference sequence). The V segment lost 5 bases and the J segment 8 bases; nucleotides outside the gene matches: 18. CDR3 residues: CASSVGTSGRAVRVKDEQFF. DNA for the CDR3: TGTGCCAGTAGTGTCGGGACTAGCGGGAGGGCCGTTCGGGTCAAGGATGAGCAGTTCTTC.

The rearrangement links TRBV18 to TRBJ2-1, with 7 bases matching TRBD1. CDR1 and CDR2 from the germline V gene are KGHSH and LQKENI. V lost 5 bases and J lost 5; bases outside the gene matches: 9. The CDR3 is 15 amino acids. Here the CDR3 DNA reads TGTGCCAGCTCATCACAGGGGTTTTTAGACAATGAGCAGTTCTTC. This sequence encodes CASSSQGFLDNEQFF.

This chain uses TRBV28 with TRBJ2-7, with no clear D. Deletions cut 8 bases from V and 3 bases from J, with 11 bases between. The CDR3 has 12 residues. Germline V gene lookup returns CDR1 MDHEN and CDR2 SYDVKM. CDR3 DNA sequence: TGTGCCAGCCTAGATTCGGGCTACGAGCAGTACTTC. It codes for CASLDSGYEQYF. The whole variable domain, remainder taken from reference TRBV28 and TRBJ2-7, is DVKVTQSSRYLVKRTGEKVFLECVQDMDHENMFWYRQDPGLGLRLIYFSYDVKMKEKGDIPEGYSVSREKKERFSLILESASTNQTSMYLCASLDSGYEQYFGPGTRLTVT.

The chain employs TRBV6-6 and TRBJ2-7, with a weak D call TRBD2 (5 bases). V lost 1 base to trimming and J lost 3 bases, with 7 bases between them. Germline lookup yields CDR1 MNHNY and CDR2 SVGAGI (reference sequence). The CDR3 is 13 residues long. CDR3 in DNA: TGTGCCAGCAGTTACTTGGGAGACTACGAGCAGTACTTC. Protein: CASSYLGDYEQYF.

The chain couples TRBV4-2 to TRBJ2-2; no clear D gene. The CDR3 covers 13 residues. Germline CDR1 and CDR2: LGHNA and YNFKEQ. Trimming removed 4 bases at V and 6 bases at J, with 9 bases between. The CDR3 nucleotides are TGTGCCAGCAGCCCGACGGTGGCCGGGGAGCTGTTTTTT. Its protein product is CASSPTVAGELFF.

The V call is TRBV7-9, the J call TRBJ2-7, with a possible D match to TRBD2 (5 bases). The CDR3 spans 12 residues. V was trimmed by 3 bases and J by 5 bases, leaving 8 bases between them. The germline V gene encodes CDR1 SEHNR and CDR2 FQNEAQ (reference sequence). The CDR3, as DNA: TGTGCCAGCAGCTTCACGGGAAACGAGCAGTACTTC. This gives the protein CASSFTGNEQYF.

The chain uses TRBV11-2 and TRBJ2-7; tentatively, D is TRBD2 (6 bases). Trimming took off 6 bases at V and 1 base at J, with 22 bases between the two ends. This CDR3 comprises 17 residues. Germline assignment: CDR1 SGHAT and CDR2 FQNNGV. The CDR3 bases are TGTGCCAGCAGTTCGGGGGATCGGGGTCTACTTTCCTACGAGCAGTACTTC. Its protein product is CASSSGDRGLLSYEQYF.

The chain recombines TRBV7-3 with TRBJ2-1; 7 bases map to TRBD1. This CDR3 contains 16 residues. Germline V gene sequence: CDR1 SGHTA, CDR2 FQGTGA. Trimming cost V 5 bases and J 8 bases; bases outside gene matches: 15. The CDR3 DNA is TGTGCCAGCAGCCCGATACCGGAGGACAGGATCCATGAGCAGTTCTTC. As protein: CASSPIPEDRIHEQFF.

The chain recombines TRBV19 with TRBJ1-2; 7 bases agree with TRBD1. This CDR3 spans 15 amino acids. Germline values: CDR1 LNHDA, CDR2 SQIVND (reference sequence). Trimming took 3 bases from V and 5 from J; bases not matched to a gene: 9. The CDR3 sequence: CASSIGWDSPYGYTF. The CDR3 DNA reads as TGTGCCAGTAGTATCGGATGGGACAGCCCGTATGGCTACACCTTC.

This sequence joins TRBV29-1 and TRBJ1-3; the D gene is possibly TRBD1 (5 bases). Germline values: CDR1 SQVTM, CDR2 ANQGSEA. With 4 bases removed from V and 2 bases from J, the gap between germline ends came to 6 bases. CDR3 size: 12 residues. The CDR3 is CSVVGAGNTIYF. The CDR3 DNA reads TGCAGCGTTGTGGGGGCTGGAAACACCATATATTTT.

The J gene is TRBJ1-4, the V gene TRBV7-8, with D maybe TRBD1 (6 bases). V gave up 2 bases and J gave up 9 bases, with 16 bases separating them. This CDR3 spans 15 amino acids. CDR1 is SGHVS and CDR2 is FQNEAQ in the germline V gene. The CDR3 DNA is TGTGCCAGCAGCTTATCCCCGGGGGCAGGGAAAAAACTGTTTTTT. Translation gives CASSLSPGAGKKLFF.

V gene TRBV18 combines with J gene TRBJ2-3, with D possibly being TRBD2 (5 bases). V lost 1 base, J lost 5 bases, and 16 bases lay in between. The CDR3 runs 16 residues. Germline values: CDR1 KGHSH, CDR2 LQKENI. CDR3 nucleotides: TGTGCCAGCTCACCACGTGACACTAGGGTCGGAGATACGCAGTATTTT. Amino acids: CASSPRDTRVGDTQYF.

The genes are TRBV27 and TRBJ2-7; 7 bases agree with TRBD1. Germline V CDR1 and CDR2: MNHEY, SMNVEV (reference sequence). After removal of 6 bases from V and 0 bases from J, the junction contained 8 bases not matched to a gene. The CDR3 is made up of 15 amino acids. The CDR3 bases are TGTGCCAGCAGCCCGAGGGACAGTTCCTCCTACGAGCAGTACTTC. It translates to CASSPRDSSSYEQYF.

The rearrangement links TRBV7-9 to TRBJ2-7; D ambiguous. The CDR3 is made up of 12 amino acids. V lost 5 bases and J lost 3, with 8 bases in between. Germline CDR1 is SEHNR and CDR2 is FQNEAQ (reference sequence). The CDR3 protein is CASSPGNYEQYF. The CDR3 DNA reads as TGTGCCAGCAGCCCAGGTAACTACGAGCAGTACTTC.

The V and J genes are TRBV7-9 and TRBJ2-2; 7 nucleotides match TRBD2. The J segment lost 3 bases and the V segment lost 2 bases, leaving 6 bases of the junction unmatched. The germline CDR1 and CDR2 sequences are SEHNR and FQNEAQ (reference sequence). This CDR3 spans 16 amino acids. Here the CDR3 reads CASSLFLGRDTGELFF. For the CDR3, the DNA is TGTGCCAGCAGCTTATTCCTAGGGAGGGACACCGGGGAGCTGTTTTTT.

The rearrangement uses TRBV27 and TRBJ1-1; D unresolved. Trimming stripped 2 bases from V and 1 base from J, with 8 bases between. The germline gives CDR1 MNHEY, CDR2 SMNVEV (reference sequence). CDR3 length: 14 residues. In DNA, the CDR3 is TGTGCCAGCAGTTTAAGGTACAGGAACACTGAAGCTTTCTTT. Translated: CASSLRYRNTEAFF.

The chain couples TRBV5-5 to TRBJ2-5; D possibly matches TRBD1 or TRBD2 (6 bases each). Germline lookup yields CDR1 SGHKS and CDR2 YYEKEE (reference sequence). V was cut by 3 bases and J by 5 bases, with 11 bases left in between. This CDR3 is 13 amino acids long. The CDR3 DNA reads TGTGCCAGCAGCTCGTGGGGGGCGGAGACCCAGTACTTC. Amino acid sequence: CASSSWGAETQYF.

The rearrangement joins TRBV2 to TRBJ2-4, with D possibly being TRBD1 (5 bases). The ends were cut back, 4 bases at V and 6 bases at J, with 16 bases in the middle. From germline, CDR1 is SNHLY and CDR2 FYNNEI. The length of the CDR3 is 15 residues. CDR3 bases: TGTGCCAGCAGTGTTCTCCTGACAGCCGGAAACATTCAGTACTTC. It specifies CASSVLLTAGNIQYF.

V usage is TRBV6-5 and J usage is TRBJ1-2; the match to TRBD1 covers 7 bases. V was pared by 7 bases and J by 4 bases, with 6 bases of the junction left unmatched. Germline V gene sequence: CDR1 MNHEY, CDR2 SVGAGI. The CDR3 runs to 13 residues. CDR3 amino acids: CASTQQGLYGYTF. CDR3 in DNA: TGTGCCAGCACCCAACAGGGGCTCTATGGCTACACCTTC.

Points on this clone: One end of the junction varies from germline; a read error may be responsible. CDR3 in amino acids: CASSEYGTGLGEQYF. The CDR3, as DNA: TGTGCAAGCAGCGAGTACGGGACGGGGTTGGGAGAGCAGTACTTC. This chain connects TRBV9 to TRBJ2-7; D may match TRBD1 or TRBD2 (5 bases each). The CDR3 sequence is 15 residues long. CDR1 and CDR2 from the germline V gene are SGDLS and YYNGEE.

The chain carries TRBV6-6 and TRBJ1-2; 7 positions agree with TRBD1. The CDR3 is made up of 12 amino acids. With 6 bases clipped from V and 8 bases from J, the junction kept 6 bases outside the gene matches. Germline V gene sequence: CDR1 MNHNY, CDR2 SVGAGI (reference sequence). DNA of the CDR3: TGTGCCAGCAGACTTACAGGGGACGGCTACACCTTC. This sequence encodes CASRLTGDGYTF.

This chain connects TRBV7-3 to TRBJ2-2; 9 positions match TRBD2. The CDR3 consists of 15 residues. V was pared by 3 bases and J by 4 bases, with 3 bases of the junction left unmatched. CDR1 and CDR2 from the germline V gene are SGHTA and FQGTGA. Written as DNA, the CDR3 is TGTGCCAGCAGCTTTAGCGGGAGCAGCACCGGGGAGCTGTTTTTT. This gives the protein CASSFSGSSTGELFF.

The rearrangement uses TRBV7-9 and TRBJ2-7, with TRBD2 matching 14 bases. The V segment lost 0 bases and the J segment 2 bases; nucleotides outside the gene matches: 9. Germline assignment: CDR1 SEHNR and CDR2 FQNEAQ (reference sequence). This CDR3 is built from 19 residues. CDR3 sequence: CASSLAWGTSGRAAYEQYF. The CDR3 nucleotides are TGTGCCAGCAGCTTAGCCTGGGGGACTAGCGGGAGAGCCGCCTACGAGCAGTACTTC. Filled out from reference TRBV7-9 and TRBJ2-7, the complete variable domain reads DTGVSQNPRHKITKRGQNVTFRCDPISEHNRLYWYRQTLGQGPEFLTYFQNEAQLEKSRLLSDRFSAERPKGSFSTLEIQRTEQGDSAMYLCASSLAWGTSGRAAYEQYFGPGTRLTVT.

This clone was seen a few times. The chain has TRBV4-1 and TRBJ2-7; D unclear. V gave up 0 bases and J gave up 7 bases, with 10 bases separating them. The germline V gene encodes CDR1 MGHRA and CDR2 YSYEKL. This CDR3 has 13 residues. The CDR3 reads CASSQDAQSEQYF. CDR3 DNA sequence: TGCGCCAGCAGCCAAGATGCACAGTCAGAGCAGTACTTC.

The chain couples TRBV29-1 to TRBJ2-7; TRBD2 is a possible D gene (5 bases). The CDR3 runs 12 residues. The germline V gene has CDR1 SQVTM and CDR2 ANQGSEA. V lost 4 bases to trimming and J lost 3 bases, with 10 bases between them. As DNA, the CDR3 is TGCAGCGTTGCCCCTAGCCTCTACGAGCAGTACTTC. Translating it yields CSVAPSLYEQYF.

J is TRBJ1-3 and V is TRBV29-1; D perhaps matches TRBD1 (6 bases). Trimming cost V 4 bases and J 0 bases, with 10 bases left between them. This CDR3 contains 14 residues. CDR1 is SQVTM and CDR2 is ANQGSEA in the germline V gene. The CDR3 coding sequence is TGCAGCGTTGTCACAGGGAGCTCTGGAAACACCATATATTTT. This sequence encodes CSVVTGSSGNTIYF.